This TCR beta chain was sequenced in a study of cytomegalovirus exposure and HLA in healthy donors. Notes on the study in general: Several of the most significant clusters appeared, in a later analysis, to be linked to common viral pathogens.

In the PCR, 60 Vbeta and 13 Jbeta primers were used. The table came from immunoSEQ multiplex PCR; TCRdb's copy has only in-frame clones and leaves some out. The table lists 170,000 or so clones, 84% of them singletons. Worth noting for this clone: Its antigen is not identified.

Germline-derived CDR1 and CDR2 are MNHEY and SMNVEV (reference sequence). The CDR3 consists of 18 residues. V lost 1 base to trimming and J lost 8 bases, with 23 bases between them. The specimen sequenced was PBMCs. This chain connects TRBV27 to TRBJ1-4, with D hard to call. This TCR came from a boy aged 2-15 years in good health and CMV-seronegative. The CDR3 reads CASSLYGYATMRAEKLFF. The CDR3 DNA follows: TGTGCCAGCAGTTTATATGGATACGCGACCATGCGGGCGGAAAAACTGTTTTTT. Together with reference TRBV27 and TRBJ1-4, the CDR3 gives the full variable domain: EAQVTQNPRYLITVTGKKLTVTCSQNMNHEYMSWYRQDPGLGLRQIYYSMNVEVTDKGDVPEGYKVSRKEKRNFPLILESPSPNQTSLYFCASSLYGYATMRAEKLFFGSGTQLSVL.